Reported below is one TCR beta chain. This specimen belongs to a study of blood T cell repertoires in COVID-19. V shed 4 bases and J 3 bases; nucleotides not matched to a gene: 9. The V gene's germline CDR1 is MNHNS and CDR2 SASEGT. The CDR3 covers 16 residues. In the authors' methods: Amplification from reference gene primers served as the basis for estimated nucleated cell counts. Produced via immunoSEQ multiplex PCR; TCRdb's table is partial and in-frame only. The V and J calls and clone size were taken over from that table, and D and trimming were inferred from the DNA. The sample holds 200,000 to 300,000 clones, more than 75% seen once.

The TCR originated in a woman aged 35 to 49 who had recovered from COVID-19. Sequencing input: peripheral blood. The genes are TRBV6-1 and TRBJ1-1; 9 nucleotides line up with TRBD1. The CDR3 nucleotides read TGTGCCAGCAGTGCTTCGCCACAGGGGGCATACACTGAAGCTTTCTTT. It yields the protein CASSASPQGAYTEAFF.